This TCR beta chain was identified during a study of blood T cell repertoires in COVID-19. Overall study: From the United States, Italy and Spain came samples of acute and convalescent COVID-19. T cells, B-cell-depleted T cells, or PBMCs provided the cDNA or gDNA that served as material.

Under the authors' procedure: The authors estimated nucleated cell counts from reference gene primer amplification. Libraries were prepared by immunoSEQ multiplex PCR; TCRdb keeps only in-frame clonotypes and omits some of them. V, J and clone size reflect that table, while D and trimming were determined from the DNA. Altogether some 670,000 clones are present, 70% to 90% being singletons, with the ten largest covering 0.2% to 0.3%. Germline CDR1 MNHEY, CDR2 SVGEGT. Trimming left V 0 bases short and J 6 bases short, with 15 bases between. The CDR3 is 16 amino acids. The chain carries TRBV6-2 or TRBV6-3 and TRBJ1-5; maybe TRBD1 (6 bases). What was sequenced was peripheral blood. This receptor was identified in a woman aged 18-29 years with acute or convalescent COVID-19. This CDR3 is CASSYSGGFGSQPQHF. The CDR3 bases are TGTGCCAGCAGTTACTCAGGGGGTTTTGGCTCTCAGCCCCAGCATTTT.